These 9 T cell receptor beta chains originate from one sample sequenced in a study of response to subunit inactivated influenza vaccine. TCRdb reprocessed the RT-PCR reads with MiXCR, giving one entry per CDR3 protein. The data contain 450,000 to 500,000 distinct CDR3 sequences, roughly 9.8% of them singletons. Sequenced here: PBMCs from blood, sampled about 40 days after vaccination. The receptors here all came from a man aged 45-60 years who received an inactivated influenza vaccine.

In its sample, this clonotype was seen a few times. The chain couples TRBV5-6 to TRBJ2-7; 11 bases are shared with TRBD2. The CDR3 is 15 residues long. Germline CDR1 reads SGHDT; CDR2 reads YYEEEE. V lost 4 bases to trimming and J lost 4 bases; unmatched junction nucleotides: 7. The CDR3 DNA sequence: TGTGCCAGCAGCCCCCCGGGACTAGCGGTATACGAGCAGTACTTC. It encodes CASSPPGLAVYEQYF.

This clonotype turned up a few times. V gene TRBV5-1 combines with J gene TRBJ2-2; D might be TRBD1 (6 bases). This CDR3 is built from 17 residues. Germline V gene lookup returns CDR1 SGHRS and CDR2 YFSETQ. V was pared by 1 base and J by 1 base, with 14 bases between. The CDR3 bases are TGCGCCAGCAGCTTGTTGGGGGCCATACAGAACACCGGGGAGCTGTTTTTT. This encodes CASSLLGAIQNTGELFF.

The chain combines TRBV28 with TRBJ2-1; D is undetermined. The CDR3 consists of 12 residues. In germline, CDR1 is MDHEN, CDR2 SYDVKM. V lost 3 bases to trimming and J lost 8 bases, with 8 bases between them. CDR3 nucleotides: TGTGCCAGCAGTTTGGCCAGATATGAGCAGTTCTTC. Translation: CASSLARYEQFF.

This clonotype was recorded a few times. The V gene is TRBV18, the J gene TRBJ2-5; D is uncertain. V was trimmed by 4 bases and J by 5 bases, leaving 11 bases between them. The germline V gene has CDR1 KGHSH and CDR2 LQKENI. This CDR3 is built from 13 residues. For the CDR3, the DNA is TGTGCCAGCTCACATGACTTCGGGGAGACCCAGTACTTC. Protein sequence: CASSHDFGETQYF.

The V and J genes are TRBV12-3 or TRBV12-4 and TRBJ2-7; D gene unclear. The CDR3 consists of 14 residues. Trimming shortened V by 5 bases and J by 2 bases, and 13 bases separated the two germline ends. CDR3 sequence: CASSPRRRPYEQYF. As DNA, the CDR3 is TGTGCCAGCAGTCCCAGGAGAAGACCCTACGAGCAGTACTTC.

This clonotype was detected a few times. V usage is TRBV4-2 and J usage is TRBJ2-1; 8 bases are a match to TRBD2. CDR3 length: 16 residues. The germline V gene has CDR1 LGHNA and CDR2 YNFKEQ. J lost 7 bases, V lost 0 bases, and 8 bases had no gene match. CDR3 bases: TGTGCCAGCAGCCAAGATGGGGGGCGGGGGGCTAATGAGCAGTTCTTC. It encodes CASSQDGGRGANEQFF.

This clonotype was observed a single time. A much larger clone lies one base from this, so it may be a read error. V is TRBV7-2 and J is TRBJ2-5; D is undetermined. CDR3 length: 14 residues. Germline V gene sequence: CDR1 SGHTA, CDR2 FQGNSA. For the CDR3, the DNA is TGTGCCAGCAGCTTATGGGTTTTCCAAGAGACCCAGCACTTC. It yields the protein CASSLWVFQETQHF. The entire variable domain, with the rest obtained from reference TRBV7-2 and TRBJ2-5, is as follows: GAGVSQSPSNKVTEKGKDVELRCDPISGHTALYWYRQSLGQGLEFLIYFQGNSAPDKSGLPSDRFSAERTGGSVSTLTIQRTQQEDSAVYLCASSLWVFQETQHFGPGTRLLVL.

The sample holds many counts of this clonotype. The V call is TRBV12-3 or TRBV12-4, the J call TRBJ2-2; D possibly corresponds to TRBD2 (6 bases). V lost 4 bases and J lost 6, with 9 bases in between. There are 13 residues in the CDR3. This CDR3 is CASSWGEPGELFF. CDR3 bases: TGTGCCAGCAGTTGGGGGGAGCCCGGGGAGCTGTTTTTT.

This clonotype appeared a few times. The chain carries TRBV11-2 and TRBJ2-4; the match to TRBD1 covers 12 bases. V shed 4 bases and J 0 bases; nucleotides not matched to a gene: 10. Germline CDR1 SGHAT, CDR2 FQNNGV. The length of the CDR3 is 19 residues. CDR3 region: CASSSGQGARGLAKNIQYF. CDR3 in DNA: TGTGCCAGCAGCTCGGGACAGGGGGCGCGGGGGCTAGCCAAAAACATTCAGTACTTC.